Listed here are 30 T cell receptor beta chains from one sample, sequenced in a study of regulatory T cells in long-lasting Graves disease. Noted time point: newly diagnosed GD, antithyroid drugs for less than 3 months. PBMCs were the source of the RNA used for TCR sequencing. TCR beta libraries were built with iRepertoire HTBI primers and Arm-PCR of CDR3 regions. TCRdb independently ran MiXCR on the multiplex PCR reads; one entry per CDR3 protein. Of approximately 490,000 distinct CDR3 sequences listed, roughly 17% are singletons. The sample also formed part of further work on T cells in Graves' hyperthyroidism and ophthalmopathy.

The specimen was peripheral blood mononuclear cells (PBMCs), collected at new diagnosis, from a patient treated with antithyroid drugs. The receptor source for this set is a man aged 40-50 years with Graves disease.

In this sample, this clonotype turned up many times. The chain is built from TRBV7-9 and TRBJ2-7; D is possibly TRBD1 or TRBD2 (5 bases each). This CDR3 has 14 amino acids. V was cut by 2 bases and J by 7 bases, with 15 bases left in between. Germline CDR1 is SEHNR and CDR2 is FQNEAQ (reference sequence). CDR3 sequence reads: CASSLRGDSGEQYF. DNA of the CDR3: TGTGCCAGCAGCTTAAGGGGAGACTCGGGGGAGCAGTACTTC.

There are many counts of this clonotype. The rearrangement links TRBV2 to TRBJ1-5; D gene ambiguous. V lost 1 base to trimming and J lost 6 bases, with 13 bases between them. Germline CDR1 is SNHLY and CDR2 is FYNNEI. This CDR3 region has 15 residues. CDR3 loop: CASSEGRQVGQPQHF. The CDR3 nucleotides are TGTGCCAGCAGTGAAGGGAGGCAGGTCGGTCAGCCCCAGCATTTT.

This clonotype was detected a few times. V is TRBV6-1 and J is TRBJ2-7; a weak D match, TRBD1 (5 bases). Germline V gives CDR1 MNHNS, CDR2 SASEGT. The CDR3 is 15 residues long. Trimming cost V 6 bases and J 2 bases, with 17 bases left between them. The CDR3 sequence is CASRGQVGAPYEQYF. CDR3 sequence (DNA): TGTGCCAGCAGGGGCCAAGTAGGGGCCCCCTACGAGCAGTACTTC.

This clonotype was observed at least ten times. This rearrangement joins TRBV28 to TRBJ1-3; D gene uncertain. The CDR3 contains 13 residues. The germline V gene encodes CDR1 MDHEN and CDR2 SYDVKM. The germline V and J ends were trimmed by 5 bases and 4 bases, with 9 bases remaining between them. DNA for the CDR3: TGTGCCAGCAGTCTGGACTCAGGAAACACCATATATTTT. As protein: CASSLDSGNTIYF.

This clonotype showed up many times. The CDR3 coding sequence is TGTGCCAGCAGCTTGAACACTGGTCAGCCCCAGCATTTT. It encodes CASSLNTGQPQHF. V is TRBV7-3 and J is TRBJ1-5; the D is unclear. Germline CDR1 and CDR2: SGHTA and FQGTGA. V gave up 3 bases and J gave up 6 bases, with 9 bases separating them. The CDR3 covers 13 residues.

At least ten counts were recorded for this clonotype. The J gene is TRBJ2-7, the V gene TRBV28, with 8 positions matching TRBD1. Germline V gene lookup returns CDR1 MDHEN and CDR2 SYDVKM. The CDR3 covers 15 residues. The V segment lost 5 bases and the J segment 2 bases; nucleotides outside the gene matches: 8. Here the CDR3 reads CASSLRQGTAYEQYF. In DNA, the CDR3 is TGTGCCAGCAGTCTAAGACAGGGGACCGCCTACGAGCAGTACTTC.

The CDR3 here is CASGTSGRSEQYF. CDR3 sequence (DNA): TGTGCCAGTGGGACTAGCGGGAGAAGCGAGCAGTACTTC. The chain is built from TRBV19 and TRBJ2-7; 14 nucleotides match TRBD2. Trimming cost V 8 bases and J 6 bases; bases outside gene matches: 3. The CDR3 totals 13 residues. The V gene's germline CDR1 is LNHDA and CDR2 SQIVND (reference sequence). Filled out from reference TRBV19 and TRBJ2-7, the complete variable domain reads DGGITQSPKYLFRKEGQNVTLSCEQNLNHDAMYWYRQDPGQGLRLIYYSQIVNDFQKGDIAEGYSVSREKKESFPLTVTSAQKNPTAFYLCASGTSGRSEQYFGPGTRLTVT.

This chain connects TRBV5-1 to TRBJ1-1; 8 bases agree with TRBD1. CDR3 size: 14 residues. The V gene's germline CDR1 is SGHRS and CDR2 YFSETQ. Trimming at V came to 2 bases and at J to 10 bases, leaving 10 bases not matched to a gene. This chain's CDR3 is CASSLQGVSAGAFF. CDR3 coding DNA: TGCGCCAGCAGCTTACAGGGGGTTTCCGCTGGAGCTTTCTTT.

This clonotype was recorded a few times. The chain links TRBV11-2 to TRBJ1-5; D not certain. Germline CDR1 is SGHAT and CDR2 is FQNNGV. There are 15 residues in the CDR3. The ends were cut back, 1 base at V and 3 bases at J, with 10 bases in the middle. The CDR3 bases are TGTGCCAGCAGCTTAGCTCCCGGGAACAATCAGCCCCAGCATTTT. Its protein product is CASSLAPGNNQPQHF.

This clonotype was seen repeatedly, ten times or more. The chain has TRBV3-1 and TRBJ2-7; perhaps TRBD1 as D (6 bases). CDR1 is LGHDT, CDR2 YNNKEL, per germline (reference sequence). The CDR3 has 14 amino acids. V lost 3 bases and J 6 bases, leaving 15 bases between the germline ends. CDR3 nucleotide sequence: TGTGCCAGCAGCCACAGGGGCAGTAGAGGCGAGCAGTACTTC. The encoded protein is CASSHRGSRGEQYF.

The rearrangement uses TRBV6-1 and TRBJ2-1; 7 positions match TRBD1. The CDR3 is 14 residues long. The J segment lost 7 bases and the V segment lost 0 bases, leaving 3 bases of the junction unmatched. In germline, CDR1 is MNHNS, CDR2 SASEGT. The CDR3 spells CASSEATGRNEQFF. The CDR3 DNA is TGTGCCAGCAGTGAAGCGACAGGGAGAAATGAGCAGTTCTTC.

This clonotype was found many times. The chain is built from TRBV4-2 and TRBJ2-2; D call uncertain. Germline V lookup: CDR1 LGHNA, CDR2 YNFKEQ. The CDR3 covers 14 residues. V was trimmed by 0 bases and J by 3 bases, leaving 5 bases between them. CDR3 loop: CASSQERHTGELFF. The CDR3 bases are TGTGCCAGCAGCCAAGAAAGACACACCGGGGAGCTGTTTTTT.

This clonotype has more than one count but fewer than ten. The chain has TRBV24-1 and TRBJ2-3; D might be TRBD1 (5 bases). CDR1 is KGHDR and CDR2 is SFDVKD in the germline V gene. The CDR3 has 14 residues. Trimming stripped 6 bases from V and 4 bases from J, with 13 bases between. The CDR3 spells CATSHQGGADTQYF. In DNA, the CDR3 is TGTGCCACCAGTCACCAGGGTGGCGCAGATACGCAGTATTTT.

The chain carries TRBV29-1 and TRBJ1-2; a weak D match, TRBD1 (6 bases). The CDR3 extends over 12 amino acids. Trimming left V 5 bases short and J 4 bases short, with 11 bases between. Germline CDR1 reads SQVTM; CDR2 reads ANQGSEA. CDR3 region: CSVKRTVYGYTF. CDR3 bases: TGCAGCGTTAAAAGGACAGTCTATGGCTACACCTTC.

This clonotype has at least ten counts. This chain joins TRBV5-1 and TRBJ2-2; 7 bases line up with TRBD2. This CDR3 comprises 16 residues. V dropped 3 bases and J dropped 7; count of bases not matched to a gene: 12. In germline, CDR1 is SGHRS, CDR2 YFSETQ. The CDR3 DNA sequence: TGCGCCAGCAGCTCGGTGGCTAGCGGAAGGCTCGGGGAGCTGTTTTTT. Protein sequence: CASSSVASGRLGELFF.

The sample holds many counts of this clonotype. CDR3 amino acids: CASSRDREGNYGYTF. The CDR3 DNA follows: TGTGCCAGCAGTCGTGACAGGGAGGGAAACTATGGCTACACCTTC. This rearrangement joins TRBV28 to TRBJ1-2; 7 bases are shared with TRBD1. With V trimmed by 5 bases and J by 2 bases, 8 bases remained unmatched. This CDR3 has 15 residues. Germline loops: CDR1 MDHEN, CDR2 SYDVKM.

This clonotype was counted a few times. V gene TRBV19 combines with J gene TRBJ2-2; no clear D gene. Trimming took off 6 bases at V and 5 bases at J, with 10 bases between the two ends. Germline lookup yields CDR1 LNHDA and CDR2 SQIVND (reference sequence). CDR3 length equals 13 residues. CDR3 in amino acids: CASRLGSTGELFF. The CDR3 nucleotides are TGTGCCAGTAGATTGGGGTCGACCGGGGAGCTGTTTTTT.

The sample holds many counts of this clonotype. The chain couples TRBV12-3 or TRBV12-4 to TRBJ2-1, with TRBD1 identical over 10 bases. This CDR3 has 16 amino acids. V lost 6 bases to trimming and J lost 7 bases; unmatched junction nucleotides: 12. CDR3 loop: CASSHGGTGVTNEQFF. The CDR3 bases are TGTGCCAGCAGCCACGGAGGGACAGGGGTGACAAATGAGCAGTTCTTC.

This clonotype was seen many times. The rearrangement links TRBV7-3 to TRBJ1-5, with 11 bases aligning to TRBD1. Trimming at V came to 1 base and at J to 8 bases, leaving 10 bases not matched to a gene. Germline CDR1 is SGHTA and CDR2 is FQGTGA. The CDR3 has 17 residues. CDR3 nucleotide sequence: TGTGCCAGCAGCTTAAAGCAGGACAGGGGGCGCACAAAGCCCCAGCATTTT. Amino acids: CASSLKQDRGRTKPQHF.

As DNA, the CDR3 is TGTGCCAGCACCCAGGGCGCGGGGTCCACAGATACGCAGTATTTT. It codes for CASTQGAGSTDTQYF. V and J are TRBV3-1 and TRBJ2-3; possible D gene TRBD2, 6 bases. The V end was cut by 7 bases, the J end by 2 bases, with 16 bases between. The germline CDR1 and CDR2 sequences are LGHDT and YNNKEL (reference sequence). The CDR3 is 15 amino acids.

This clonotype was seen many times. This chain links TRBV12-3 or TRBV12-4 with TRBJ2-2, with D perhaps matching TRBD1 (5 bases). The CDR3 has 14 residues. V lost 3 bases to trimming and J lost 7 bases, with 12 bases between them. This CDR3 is CASSFLGPNGELFF. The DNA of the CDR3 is TGTGCCAGCAGTTTTTTGGGGCCCAACGGGGAGCTGTTTTTT.

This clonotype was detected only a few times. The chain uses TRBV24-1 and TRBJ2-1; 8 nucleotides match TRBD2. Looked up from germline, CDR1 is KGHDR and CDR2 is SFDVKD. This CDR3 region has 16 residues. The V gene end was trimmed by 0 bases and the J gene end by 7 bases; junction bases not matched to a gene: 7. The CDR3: CATSDLSREGKNEQFF. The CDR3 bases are TGTGCCACCAGTGATTTGTCCCGGGAGGGGAAAAATGAGCAGTTCTTC.

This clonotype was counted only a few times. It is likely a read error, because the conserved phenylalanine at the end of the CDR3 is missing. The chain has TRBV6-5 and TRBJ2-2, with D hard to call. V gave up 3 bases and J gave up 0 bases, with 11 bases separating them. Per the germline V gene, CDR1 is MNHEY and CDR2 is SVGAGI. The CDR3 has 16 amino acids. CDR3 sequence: CASSYLDIANTGELFL. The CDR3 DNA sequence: TGTGCCAGCAGTTATCTCGACATAGCGAACACCGGGGAGCTGTTTCTT.

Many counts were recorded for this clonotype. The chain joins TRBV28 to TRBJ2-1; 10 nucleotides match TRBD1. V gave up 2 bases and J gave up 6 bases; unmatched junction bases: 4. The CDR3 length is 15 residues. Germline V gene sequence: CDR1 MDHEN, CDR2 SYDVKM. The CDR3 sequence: CASSLPGQGLNEQFF. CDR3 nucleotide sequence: TGTGCCAGCAGTTTACCGGGACAGGGGCTCAATGAGCAGTTCTTC. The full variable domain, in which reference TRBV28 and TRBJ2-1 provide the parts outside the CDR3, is DVKVTQSSRYLVKRTGEKVFLECVQDMDHENMFWYRQDPGLGLRLIYFSYDVKMKEKGDIPEGYSVSREKKERFSLILESASTNQTSMYLCASSLPGQGLNEQFFGPGTRLTVL.

DNA of the CDR3: TGTGCCACTTCTCTCCTCCGCGGGGAGCTGTTTTTT. The encoded protein is CATSLLRGELFF. The V call is TRBV27, the J call TRBJ2-2; D not certain. The germline V gene encodes CDR1 MNHEY and CDR2 SMNVEV (reference sequence). Trimming removed 10 bases from V and 7 bases from J, with 13 bases in between. CDR3 length: 12 amino acids.

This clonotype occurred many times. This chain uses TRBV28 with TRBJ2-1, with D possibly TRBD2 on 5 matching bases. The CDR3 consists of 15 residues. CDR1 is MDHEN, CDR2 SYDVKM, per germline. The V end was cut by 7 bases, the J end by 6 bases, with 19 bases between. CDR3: CASTTGGKGLNEQFF. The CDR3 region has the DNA TGTGCCAGCACAACCGGAGGTAAGGGCCTCAATGAGCAGTTCTTC.

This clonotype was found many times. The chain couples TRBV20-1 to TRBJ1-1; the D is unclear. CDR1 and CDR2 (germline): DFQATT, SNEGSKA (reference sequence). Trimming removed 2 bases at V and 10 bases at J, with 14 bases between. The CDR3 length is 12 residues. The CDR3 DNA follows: TGCAGTGCTAGACCCCTAGCCGAGGGAGCTTTCTTT. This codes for CSARPLAEGAFF.

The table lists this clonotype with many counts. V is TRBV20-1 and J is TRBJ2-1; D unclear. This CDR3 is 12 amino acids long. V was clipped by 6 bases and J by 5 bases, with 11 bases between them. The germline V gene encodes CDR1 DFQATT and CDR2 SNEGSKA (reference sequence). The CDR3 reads CSAPLVNNEQFF. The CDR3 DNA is TGCAGTGCCCCGCTAGTGAACAATGAGCAGTTCTTC.

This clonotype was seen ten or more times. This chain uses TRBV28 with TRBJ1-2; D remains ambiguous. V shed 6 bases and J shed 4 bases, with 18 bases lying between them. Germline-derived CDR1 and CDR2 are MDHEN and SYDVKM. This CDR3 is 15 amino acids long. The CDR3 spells CASSPGESGAYGYTF. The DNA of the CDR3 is TGTGCCAGCAGCCCAGGAGAATCTGGCGCCTATGGCTACACCTTC.

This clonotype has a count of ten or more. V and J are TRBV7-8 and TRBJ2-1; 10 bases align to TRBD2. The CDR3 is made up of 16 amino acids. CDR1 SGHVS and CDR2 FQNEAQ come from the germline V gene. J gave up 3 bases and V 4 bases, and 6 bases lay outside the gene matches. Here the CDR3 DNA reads TGTGCCAGCAGCTGGCCCGCTAGCGGGAGCTACAATGAGCAGTTCTTC. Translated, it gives CASSWPASGSYNEQFF. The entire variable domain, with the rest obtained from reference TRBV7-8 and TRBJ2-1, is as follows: GAGVSQSPRYKVAKRGQDVALRCDPISGHVSLFWYQQALGQGPEFLTYFQNEAQLDKSGLPSDRFFAERPEGSVSTLKIQRTQQEDSAVYLCASSWPASGSYNEQFFGPGTRLTVL.